The 5 T cell receptor beta chains below were found in one sample sequenced in a study of T cell changes during pregnancy in multiple sclerosis (dated by TCRdb to 2018 to 2020). The protocol used for the library was the immunoSEQ multiplex PCR assay. TCRdb re-hosts the immuneACCESS table, in-frame sequences only. Its copies lack some clones; in the studies checked, an unresolved V gene accounts for under half of them, and the cause for the rest is not known. The sample data list about 40,000 clones, and 80% to 90% of these were observed just once. Around 0.5% of the sample is in the top ten clones. The material sequenced was CD4+ T cells from peripheral blood mononuclear cells, taken in the first trimester of pregnancy. Receptors were obtained from a female donor with multiple sclerosis, enrolled in a pregnancy study.

The genes are TRBV5-1 and TRBJ2-5; 10 bases are a match to TRBD1. This CDR3 contains 16 residues. The germline V gene encodes CDR1 SGHRS and CDR2 YFSETQ. The junction had 7 bases not matched to a gene; V was cut back by 4 bases and J by 1 base. The CDR3 region has the DNA TGCGCCAGCAGCCCTGACAGGGGGCCCCCCCAAGAGACCCAGTACTTC. Translation: CASSPDRGPPQETQYF. Full variable domain (rest looked up from reference TRBV5-1 and TRBJ2-5): KAGVTQTPRYLIKTRGQQVTLSCSPISGHRSVSWYQQTPGQGLQFLFEYFSETQRNKGNFPGRFSGRQFSNSRSEMNVSTLELGDSALYLCASSPDRGPPQETQYFGPGTRLLVL.

The V and J genes are TRBV7-2 and TRBJ2-7; 11 bases align to TRBD1. Germline V CDR1 and CDR2: SGHTA, FQGNSA. The CDR3 covers 14 residues. V gave up 4 bases and J gave up 3 bases; unmatched junction bases: 2. DNA for the CDR3: TGTGCCAGCAGCTGGGGACAGGGGGGCTACGAGCAGTACTTC. Translation: CASSWGQGGYEQYF.

V and J are TRBV9 and TRBJ2-5; no reliable D call. The germline gives CDR1 SGDLS, CDR2 YYNGEE. V lost 0 bases, J lost 3 bases, and 6 bases lay in between. This CDR3 is built from 13 residues. CDR3 loop: CASSVASKETQYF. The CDR3 nucleotides are TGTGCCAGCAGCGTAGCCAGTAAAGAGACCCAGTACTTC.

The chain has TRBV19 and TRBJ2-2; TRBD1 matches at 8 bases. Germline CDR1 reads LNHDA; CDR2 reads SQIVND (reference sequence). After removal of 1 base from V and 6 bases from J, the junction contained 7 bases not matched to a gene. The CDR3 is 16 residues long. Here the CDR3 reads CASSIVRTGSSGELFF. As DNA, the CDR3 is TGTGCCAGTAGTATAGTCAGGACAGGGTCATCCGGGGAGCTGTTTTTT.

V usage is TRBV7-2 and J usage is TRBJ2-3, with 7 positions matching TRBD2. V lost 2 bases, J lost 10 bases, and 3 bases stayed unmatched. The CDR3 consists of 12 residues. From germline, CDR1 is SGHTA and CDR2 FQGNSA. The CDR3 coding sequence is TGTGCCAGCAGCTTATACGCGGGGGCGCAGTATTTT. Translated: CASSLYAGAQYF. The entire variable domain, with the rest obtained from reference TRBV7-2 and TRBJ2-3, is as follows: GAGVSQSPSNKVTEKGKDVELRCDPISGHTALYWYRQSLGQGLEFLIYFQGNSAPDKSGLPSDRFSAERTGGSVSTLTIQRTQQEDSAVYLCASSLYAGAQYFGPGTRLTVL.